The T cell receptor (beta chain) under discussion was sequenced for a study of blood T cell repertoires in COVID-19. About the study: Sites across the United States, Italy and Spain contributed samples from acute and convalescent COVID-19. PBMCs, B-cell-depleted T cells, or T cells were the source of the cDNA or gDNA that made up the material.

Trimming removed 4 bases from V and 5 bases from J, with 18 bases in between. The CDR3 is made up of 16 amino acids. Germline CDR1 reads MNHEY; CDR2 reads SMNVEV (reference sequence). Per the original methods: Amplification from reference gene primers served as the basis for estimated nucleated cell counts. Sequenced by immunoSEQ multiplex PCR; TCRdb stores in-frame clones only, minus some. That table is the source of V, J and clone size, and D and trimming were worked out from the DNA. This sample has roughly 350,000 clones, with under 95% found just once. The receptor was derived from a woman younger than 30 who had recovered from COVID-19. The chain employs TRBV27 and TRBJ1-5, with D tentatively TRBD1 (6 bases). The material sequenced was peripheral blood. CDR3 sequence reads: CASSSTGLKRHQPQHF. CDR3 nucleotides: TGTGCCAGCAGTTCCACAGGGCTTAAGCGACATCAGCCCCAGCATTTT.